These 9 T cell receptor beta chains were all obtained from the same sample, sequenced in a study of T-cell reconstitution after alpha-beta-depleted transplantation in children. Researchers prepared the TCRbeta library using unique molecular identifiers, the study reports. In TCRdb, the PCR reads were re-called with MiXCR into one record per CDR3 protein. Here the sample spans a few hundred thousand distinct CDR3 sequences, 10% being singletons. The sequencing here drew on PBMCs from the stem cell graft donor, taken from the stem cell graft. Receptors were obtained from a human donor who donated a stem cell graft to a child with acute lymphoblastic leukemia.

This clonotype has only one observation. The V and J genes are TRBV27 and TRBJ2-7; 9 positions match TRBD1. V dropped 6 bases and J dropped 3; count of bases not matched to a gene: 9. The CDR3 runs to 15 residues. Germline V CDR1 and CDR2: MNHEY, SMNVEV (reference sequence). The CDR3 here is CASSTSGTGNYEQYF. For the CDR3, the DNA is TGTGCCAGCAGCACATCTGGGACAGGGAACTACGAGCAGTACTTC.

The table lists this clonotype with a few counts. The chain has TRBV10-3 and TRBJ1-5, with unresolved D. The CDR3 covers 13 residues. Deletions cut 10 bases from V and 0 bases from J, with 10 bases between. Germline V CDR1 and CDR2: ENHRY, SYGVKD. For the CDR3, the DNA is TGTGCCACACGGGCGGGTAGCAATCAGCCCCAGCATTTT. This encodes CATRAGSNQPQHF.

The table lists this clonotype with many counts. The rearrangement joins TRBV3-1 to TRBJ2-1; 12 nucleotides line up with TRBD2. The CDR3 runs to 16 residues. V trimming: 4 bases; J trimming: 8 bases; junction bases outside the gene matches: 9. The germline V gene encodes CDR1 LGHDT and CDR2 YNNKEL (reference sequence). The DNA for the CDR3 is TGTGCCAGCAGCCTCCTGGGACTAGCGGGCGATGATGAGCAGTTCTTC. This gives the protein CASSLLGLAGDDEQFF.

This clonotype was recorded a few times. The chain joins TRBV27 to TRBJ2-1, with TRBD1 matching 11 bases. This CDR3 has 15 residues. Germline V gene data show CDR1 as MNHEY and CDR2 as SMNVEV (reference sequence). The V segment lost 2 bases and the J segment 5 bases; nucleotides outside the gene matches: 2. The CDR3 region has the DNA TGTGCCAGCAGTTTAGGACAGGGGGCTAACAATGAGCAGTTCTTC. Its protein product is CASSLGQGANNEQFF.

This clonotype was seen repeatedly, ten times or more. This rearrangement joins TRBV28 to TRBJ2-3; 7 bases line up with TRBD2. Germline V gene data show CDR1 as MDHEN and CDR2 as SYDVKM. This CDR3 has 16 amino acids. Trimming cost V 5 bases and J 1 base; bases outside gene matches: 9. The CDR3 nucleotides are TGTGCCAGCAGTCCAGCCGGGGCGGGAGGCACAGATACGCAGTATTTT. Translated, it gives CASSPAGAGGTDTQYF.

This clonotype was detected many times. V and J are TRBV10-3 and TRBJ2-1, with 11 bases lining up with TRBD2. Germline trimming cut 2 bases from V and 5 bases from J; bases unmatched to any gene: 5. CDR3 length equals 16 residues. CDR1 and CDR2 from the germline V gene are ENHRY and SYGVKD. The DNA for the CDR3 is TGTGCCATCAGTGAGGCCGGGACTAGCGGAGACAATGAGCAGTTCTTC. Translated: CAISEAGTSGDNEQFF.

This clonotype was seen a handful of times. The rearrangement uses TRBV28 and TRBJ2-1; tentatively, D is TRBD2 (6 bases). Germline V CDR1 and CDR2: MDHEN, SYDVKM. The germline V and J ends were trimmed by 5 bases and 3 bases, with 17 bases remaining between them. The CDR3 consists of 16 residues. The CDR3 nucleotides read TGTGCCAGCAGTCCCCCCGGGGACTTCTACTACAATGAGCAGTTCTTC. It codes for CASSPPGDFYYNEQFF.

The V call is TRBV25-1, the J call TRBJ1-4, with 8 bases fitting TRBD1. Unmatched junction bases numbered 9, after V lost 4 bases and J lost 8 bases. The CDR3 totals 15 residues. Germline-derived CDR1 and CDR2 are MGHDK and SYGVNS. The CDR3 loop reads CASSAYRGVGEKLFF. The CDR3 DNA sequence: TGTGCCAGCAGTGCATACAGGGGGGTTGGGGAAAAACTGTTTTTT.

The chain employs TRBV7-6 and TRBJ2-3, with TRBD2 matching 10 bases. After removal of 5 bases from V and 4 bases from J, the junction contained 6 bases not matched to a gene. The CDR3 spans 15 residues. The germline gives CDR1 SGHVS, CDR2 FNYEAQ. DNA for the CDR3: TGTGCCAGCAGCGCGGTCCTAGCGGGAGCAGATACGCAGTATTTT. Encoded protein: CASSAVLAGADTQYF.